This TCR beta chain was captured by sequencing in a study of blood T cells in healthy people across ages. A second roughly 7 to 11 cycle PCR used barcoded and J-beta primers. TCRdb independently ran MiXCR on the 5' RACE reads; one entry per CDR3 protein. The repertoire includes approximately 780,000 distinct CDR3 sequences, about a quarter of them detected once, and 3% sits in the top ten. Isolation recovered at least 6.5 million PBMCs from every sample. Per the germline V gene, CDR1 is LGHNT and CDR2 is FRNRAP. Germline trimming cut 4 bases from V and 3 bases from J; bases unmatched to any gene: 8. The CDR3 is 15 residues long. These data were also filed under a second study, of T cells of mothers and their children.

The TCR was taken from a boy aged 10-17 years in good health. The V and J genes are TRBV12-5 and TRBJ2-5, with 7 bases that match TRBD1. What was sequenced was blood. For the CDR3, the DNA is TGTGCTAGTGGTTCGTTACTCCAGGGGGAAGAGACCCAGTACTTC. This codes for CASGSLLQGEETQYF. Using reference TRBV12-5 and TRBJ2-5 for the parts outside the CDR3, the full variable domain is DARVTQTPRHKVTEMGQEVTMRCQPILGHNTVFWYRQTMMQGLELLAYFRNRAPLDDSGMPKDRFSAEMPDATLATLKIQPSEPRDSAVYFCASGSLLQGEETQYFGPGTRLLVL.